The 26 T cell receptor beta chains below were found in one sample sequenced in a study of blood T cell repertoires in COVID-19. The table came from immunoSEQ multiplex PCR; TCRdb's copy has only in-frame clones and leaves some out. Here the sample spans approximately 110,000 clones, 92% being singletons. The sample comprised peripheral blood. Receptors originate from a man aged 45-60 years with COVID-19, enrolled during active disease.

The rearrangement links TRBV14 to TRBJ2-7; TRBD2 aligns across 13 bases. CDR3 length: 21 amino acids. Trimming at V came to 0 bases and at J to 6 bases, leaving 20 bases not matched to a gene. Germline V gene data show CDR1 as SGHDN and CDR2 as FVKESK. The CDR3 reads CASSQDRRWDARTSGSSEQYF. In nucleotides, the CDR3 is TGTGCCAGCAGCCAAGATAGGCGTTGGGACGCCCGGACTAGCGGGAGTAGCGAGCAGTACTTC.

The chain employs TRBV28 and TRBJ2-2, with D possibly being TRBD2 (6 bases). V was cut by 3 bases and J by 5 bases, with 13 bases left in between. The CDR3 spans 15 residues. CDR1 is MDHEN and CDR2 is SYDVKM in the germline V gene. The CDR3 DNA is TGTGCCAGCAGTTTCCCGGGAGTAAAGACCGGGGAGCTGTTTTTT. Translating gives CASSFPGVKTGELFF.

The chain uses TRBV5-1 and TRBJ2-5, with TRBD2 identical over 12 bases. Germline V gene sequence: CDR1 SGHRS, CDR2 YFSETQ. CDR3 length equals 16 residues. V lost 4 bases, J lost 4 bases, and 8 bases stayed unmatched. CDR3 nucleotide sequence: TGCGCCAGCAGCGAGCTACCGGGACTAGCGGGAGAGACCCAGTACTTC. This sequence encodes CASSELPGLAGETQYF.

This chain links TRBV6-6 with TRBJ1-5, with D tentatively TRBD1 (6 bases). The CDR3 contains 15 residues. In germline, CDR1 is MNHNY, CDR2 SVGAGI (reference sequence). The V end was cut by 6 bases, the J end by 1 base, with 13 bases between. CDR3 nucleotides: TGTGCCAGCAGCACAGGGTTGGGGAGCAATCAGCCCCAGCATTTT. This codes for CASSTGLGSNQPQHF.

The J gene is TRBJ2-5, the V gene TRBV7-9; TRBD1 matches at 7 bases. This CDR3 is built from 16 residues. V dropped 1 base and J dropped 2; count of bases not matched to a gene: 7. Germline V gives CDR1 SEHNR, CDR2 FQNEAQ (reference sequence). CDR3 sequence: CASSLGRTGAQETQYF. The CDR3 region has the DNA TGTGCCAGCAGCTTAGGGCGCACAGGGGCACAAGAGACCCAGTACTTC.

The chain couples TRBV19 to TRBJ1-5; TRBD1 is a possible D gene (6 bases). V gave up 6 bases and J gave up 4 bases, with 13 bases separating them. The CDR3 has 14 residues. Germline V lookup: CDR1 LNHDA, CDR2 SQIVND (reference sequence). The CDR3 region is CASSFTGSNQPQHF. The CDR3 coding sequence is TGTGCCAGTAGCTTTACAGGGTCTAATCAGCCCCAGCATTTT.

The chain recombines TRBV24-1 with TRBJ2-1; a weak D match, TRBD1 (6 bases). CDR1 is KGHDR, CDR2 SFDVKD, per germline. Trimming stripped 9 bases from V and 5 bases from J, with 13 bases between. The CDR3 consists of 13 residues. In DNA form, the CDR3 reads TGTGCCACCGGACAGAAGATTAACAATGAGCAGTTCTTC. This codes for CATGQKINNEQFF.

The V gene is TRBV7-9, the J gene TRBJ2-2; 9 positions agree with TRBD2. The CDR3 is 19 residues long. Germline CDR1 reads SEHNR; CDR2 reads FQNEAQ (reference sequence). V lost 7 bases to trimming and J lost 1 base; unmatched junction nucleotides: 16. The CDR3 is CASTSRKGSGRLNTGELFF. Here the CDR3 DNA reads TGTGCCAGCACCTCTCGGAAGGGTAGCGGGAGATTGAACACCGGGGAGCTGTTTTTT.

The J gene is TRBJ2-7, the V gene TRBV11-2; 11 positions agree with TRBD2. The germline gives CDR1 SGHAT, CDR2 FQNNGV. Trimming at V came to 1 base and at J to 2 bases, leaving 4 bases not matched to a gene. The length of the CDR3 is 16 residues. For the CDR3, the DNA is TGTGCCAGCAGCTTAGCCTTACTAGCGGGAGCCTACGAGCAGTACTTC. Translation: CASSLALLAGAYEQYF.

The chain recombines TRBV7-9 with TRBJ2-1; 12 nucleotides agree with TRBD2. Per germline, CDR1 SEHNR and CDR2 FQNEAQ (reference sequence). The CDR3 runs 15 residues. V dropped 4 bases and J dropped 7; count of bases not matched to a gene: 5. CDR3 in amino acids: CASSSSGRARNEQFF. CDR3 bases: TGTGCCAGCAGCTCTAGCGGGAGGGCCAGGAATGAGCAGTTCTTC.

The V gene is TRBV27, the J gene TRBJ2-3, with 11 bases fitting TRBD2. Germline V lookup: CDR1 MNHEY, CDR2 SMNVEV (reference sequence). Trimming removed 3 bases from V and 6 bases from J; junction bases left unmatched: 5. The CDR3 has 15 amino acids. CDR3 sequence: CASSFLAGGPDTQYF. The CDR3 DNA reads TGTGCCAGCAGTTTTCTAGCGGGAGGTCCGGATACGCAGTATTTT.

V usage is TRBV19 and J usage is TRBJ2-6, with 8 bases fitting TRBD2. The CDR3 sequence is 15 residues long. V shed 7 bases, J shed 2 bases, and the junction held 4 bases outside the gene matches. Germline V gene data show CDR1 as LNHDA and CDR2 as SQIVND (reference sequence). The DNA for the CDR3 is TGTGCCAGTACCACGGGGGGGGCTGGGGCCAACGTCCTGACTTTC. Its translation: CASTTGGAGANVLTF.

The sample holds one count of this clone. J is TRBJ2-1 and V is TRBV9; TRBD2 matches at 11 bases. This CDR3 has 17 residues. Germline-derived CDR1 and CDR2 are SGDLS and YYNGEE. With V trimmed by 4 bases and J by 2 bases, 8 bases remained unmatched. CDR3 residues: CASSPGLAGGPYNEQFF. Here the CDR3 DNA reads TGTGCCAGCAGCCCTGGACTAGCGGGCGGTCCCTACAATGAGCAGTTCTTC. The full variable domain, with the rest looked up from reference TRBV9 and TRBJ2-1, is DSGVTQTPKHLITATGQRVTLRCSPRSGDLSVYWYQQSLDQGLQFLIQYYNGEERAKGNILERFSAQQFPDLHSELNLSSLELGDSALYFCASSPGLAGGPYNEQFFGPGTRLTVL.

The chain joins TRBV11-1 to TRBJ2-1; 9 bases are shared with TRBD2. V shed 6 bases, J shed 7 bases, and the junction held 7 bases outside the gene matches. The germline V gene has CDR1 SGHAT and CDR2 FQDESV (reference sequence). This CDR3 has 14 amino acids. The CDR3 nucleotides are TGTGCCAGCAGGCCGGGACTAGCTGCGAATGAGCAGTTCTTC. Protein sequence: CASRPGLAANEQFF.

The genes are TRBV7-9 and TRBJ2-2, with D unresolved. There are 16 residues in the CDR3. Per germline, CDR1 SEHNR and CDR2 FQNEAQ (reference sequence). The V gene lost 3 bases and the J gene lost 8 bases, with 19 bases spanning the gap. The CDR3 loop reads CASSFPPVFQKGELFF. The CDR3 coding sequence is TGTGCCAGCAGCTTCCCTCCAGTCTTTCAAAAGGGGGAGCTGTTTTTT.

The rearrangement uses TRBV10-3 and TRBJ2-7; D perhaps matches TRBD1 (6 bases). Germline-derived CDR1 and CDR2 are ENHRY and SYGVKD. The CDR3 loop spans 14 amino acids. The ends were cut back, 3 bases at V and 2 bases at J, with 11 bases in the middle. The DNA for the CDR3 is TGTGCCATCAGTGACCCGGACAGAGCCTACGAGCAGTACGTC. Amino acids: CAISDPDRAYEQYV.

CDR3 region: CASSPRGGSNEKLFF. CDR3 DNA: TGCGCCAGCAGCCCTAGGGGGGGGTCCAATGAAAAACTGTTTTTT. This chain uses TRBV4-3 with TRBJ1-4, with D perhaps TRBD1 (6 bases). The V end lost 4 bases, the J end lost 5 bases, and 14 bases lay between the germline ends. This CDR3 region has 15 residues. Germline V gene sequence: CDR1 LGHNA, CDR2 YSLEER.

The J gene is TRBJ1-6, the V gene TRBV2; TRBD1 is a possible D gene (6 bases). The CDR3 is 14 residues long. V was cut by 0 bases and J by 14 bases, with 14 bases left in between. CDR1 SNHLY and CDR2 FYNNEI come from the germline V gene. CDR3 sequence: CASSEAWGLGSLHF. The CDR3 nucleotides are TGTGCCAGCAGTGAAGCGTGGGGGCTAGGATCCCTCCACTTT.

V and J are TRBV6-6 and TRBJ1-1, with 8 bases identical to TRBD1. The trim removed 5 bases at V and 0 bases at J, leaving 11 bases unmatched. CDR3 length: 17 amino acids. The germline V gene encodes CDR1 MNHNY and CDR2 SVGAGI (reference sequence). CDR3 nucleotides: TGTGCCAGCAGTCCGTGGACAGGGACTTTTATGAACACTGAAGCTTTCTTT. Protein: CASSPWTGTFMNTEAFF.

The CDR3 coding sequence is TGTGCCAGCAGCGTAGGAGACAATGAGCAGTTCTTC. It codes for CASSVGDNEQFF. This chain links TRBV9 with TRBJ2-1, with D hard to call. Germline V gene sequence: CDR1 SGDLS, CDR2 YYNGEE. This CDR3 has 12 residues. Trimming removed 0 bases at V and 5 bases at J, with 3 bases between.

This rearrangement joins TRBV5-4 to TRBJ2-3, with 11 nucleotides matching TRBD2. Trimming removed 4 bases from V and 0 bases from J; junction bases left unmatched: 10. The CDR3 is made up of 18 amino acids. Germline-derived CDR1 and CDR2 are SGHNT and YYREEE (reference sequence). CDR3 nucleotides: TGTGCCAGCAGCCCTCCGGGACTAGCGGACCGTAGCACAGATACGCAGTATTTT. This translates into CASSPPGLADRSTDTQYF.

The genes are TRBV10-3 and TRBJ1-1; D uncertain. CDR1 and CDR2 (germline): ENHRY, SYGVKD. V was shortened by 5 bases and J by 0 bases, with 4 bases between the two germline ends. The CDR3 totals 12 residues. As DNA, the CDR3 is TGTGCCATCAGTCACATGAACACTGAAGCTTTCTTT. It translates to CAISHMNTEAFF.

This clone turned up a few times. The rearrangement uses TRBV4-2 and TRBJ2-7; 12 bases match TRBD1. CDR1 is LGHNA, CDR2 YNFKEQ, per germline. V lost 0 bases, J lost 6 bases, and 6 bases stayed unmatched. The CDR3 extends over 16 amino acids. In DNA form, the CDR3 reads TGTGCCAGCAGCCAAGATTCCGGGACAGGGGGCAGCGAGCAGTACTTC. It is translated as CASSQDSGTGGSEQYF.

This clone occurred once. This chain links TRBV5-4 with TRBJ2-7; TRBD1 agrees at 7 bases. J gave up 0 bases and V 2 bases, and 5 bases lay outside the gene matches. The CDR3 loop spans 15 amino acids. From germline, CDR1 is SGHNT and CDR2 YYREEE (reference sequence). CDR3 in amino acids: CASSFGTESSYEQYF. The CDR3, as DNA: TGTGCCAGCAGCTTCGGGACAGAGAGCTCCTACGAGCAGTACTTC.

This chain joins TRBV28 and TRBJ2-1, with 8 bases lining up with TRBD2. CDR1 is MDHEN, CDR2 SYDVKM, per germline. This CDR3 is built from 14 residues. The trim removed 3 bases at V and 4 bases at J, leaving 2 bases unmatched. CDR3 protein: CASSFQREYNEQFF. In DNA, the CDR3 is TGTGCCAGCAGTTTCCAGCGGGAGTACAATGAGCAGTTCTTC. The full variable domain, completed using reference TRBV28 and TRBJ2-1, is DVKVTQSSRYLVKRTGEKVFLECVQDMDHENMFWYRQDPGLGLRLIYFSYDVKMKEKGDIPEGYSVSREKKERFSLILESASTNQTSMYLCASSFQREYNEQFFGPGTRLTVL.

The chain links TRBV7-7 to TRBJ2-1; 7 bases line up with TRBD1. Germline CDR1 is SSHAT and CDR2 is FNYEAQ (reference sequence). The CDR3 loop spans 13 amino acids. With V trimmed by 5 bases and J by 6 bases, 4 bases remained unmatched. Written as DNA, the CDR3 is TGTGCCAGCAGCCTCGGGACAGCCAATGAGCAGTTCTTC. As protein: CASSLGTANEQFF.